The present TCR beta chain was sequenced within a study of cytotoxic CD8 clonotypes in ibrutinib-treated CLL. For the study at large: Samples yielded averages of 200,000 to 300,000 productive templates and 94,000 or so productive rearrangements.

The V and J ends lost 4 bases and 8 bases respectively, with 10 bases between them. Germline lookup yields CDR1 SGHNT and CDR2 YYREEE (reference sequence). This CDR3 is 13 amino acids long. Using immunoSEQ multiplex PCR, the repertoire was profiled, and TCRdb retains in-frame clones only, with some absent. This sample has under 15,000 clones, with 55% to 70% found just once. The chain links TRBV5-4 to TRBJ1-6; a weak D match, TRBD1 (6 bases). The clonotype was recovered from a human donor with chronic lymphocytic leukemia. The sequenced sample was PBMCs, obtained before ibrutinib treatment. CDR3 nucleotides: TGTGCCAGCAGCCCAGGGGTGGATTCACCCCTCCACTTT. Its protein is CASSPGVDSPLHF.